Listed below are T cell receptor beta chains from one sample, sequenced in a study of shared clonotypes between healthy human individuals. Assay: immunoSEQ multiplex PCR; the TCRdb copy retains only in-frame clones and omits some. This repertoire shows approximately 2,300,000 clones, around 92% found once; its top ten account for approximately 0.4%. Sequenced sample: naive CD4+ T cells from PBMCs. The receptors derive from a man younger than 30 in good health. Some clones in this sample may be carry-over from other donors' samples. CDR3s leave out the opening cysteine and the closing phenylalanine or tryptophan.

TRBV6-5	ASSPTGSSVKTQY
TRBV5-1	ASRLGGGGYT
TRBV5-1	ASARGDSGANVLT
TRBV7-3	ASSSTSTYGSGANVLT
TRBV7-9	ASSLERETTDTQY
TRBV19	ASSIGVGGYEQY
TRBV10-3	AIRPGTTNYEQY
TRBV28	ASSLFVAGGAYEQY
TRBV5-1	ASSLETGTDTQY
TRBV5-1	ASTLTGDSYEQY
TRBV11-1	ASSLVGGQEAQY
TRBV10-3	AISLTGTWGKNEQY
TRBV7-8	ASSLFDSSLNYGYT
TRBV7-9	ASSLDPLRSEKLF
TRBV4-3	ASSQGTGLNYNEQF
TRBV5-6	ATSIEGRLGYGYT
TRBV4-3	ASSRSRSSYNEQF
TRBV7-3	ASSLQGSSGNTIY
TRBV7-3	ASRAFTGGSANEQF
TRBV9	ASSAPSGANVLT
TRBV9	ASSVATTQETQY
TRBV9	ASSPRVGGTSYEQY
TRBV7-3	ASSSQVDEQF
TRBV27	ASTLTGGHSPLH
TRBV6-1	ASSEGWDSNEQF
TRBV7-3	ASSTSGTAYEQY
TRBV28	ASSLTGQGTGSPLH
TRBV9	ASSVGGPGNTIY
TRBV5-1	ASSSQGKRSDTQY
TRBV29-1	SAAPGTNQPQH
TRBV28	ASGGPWNTGELF